A single sample is the source of the 2 T cell receptor beta chains below, sequenced in a study of a mutant IDH1 vaccine in newly diagnosed glioma. Specified time point: week 35, safety follow-up. A single vaccine dose contained 300 ug of mutant IDH1 20-mer peptide, and topical imiquimod was used with it. The method was immunoSEQ multiplex PCR; TCRdb's version includes in-frame clones alone and lacks a portion of them. The table has around 69,000 clones, 70% to 90% seen once. The antigens for these receptors are not known. Source: PBMCs, taken from a glioma patient whose treatment included an IDH1 peptide vaccine. The receptor source for this set is a young man with glioma.

CDR3 sequence (DNA): TGTGCCAGCAGCTATCAAAAGCACTATGGCTACACCTTC. Translated: CASSYQKHYGYTF. This rearrangement joins TRBV28 to TRBJ1-2; no clear D gene. The CDR3 is 13 residues long. With 6 bases removed from V and 3 bases from J, the gap between germline ends came to 11 bases. Per the germline V gene, CDR1 is MDHEN and CDR2 is SYDVKM.

The rearrangement links TRBV6-6 to TRBJ2-1, with 7 nucleotides matching TRBD1. Germline loops: CDR1 MNHNY, CDR2 SVGAGI (reference sequence). The CDR3 contains 14 residues. With V trimmed by 2 bases and J by 8 bases, 6 bases remained unmatched. Here the CDR3 DNA reads TGTGCCAGCAGTTACCCCGAAGGGGGCGATGAGCAGTTCTTC. This gives the protein CASSYPEGGDEQFF.